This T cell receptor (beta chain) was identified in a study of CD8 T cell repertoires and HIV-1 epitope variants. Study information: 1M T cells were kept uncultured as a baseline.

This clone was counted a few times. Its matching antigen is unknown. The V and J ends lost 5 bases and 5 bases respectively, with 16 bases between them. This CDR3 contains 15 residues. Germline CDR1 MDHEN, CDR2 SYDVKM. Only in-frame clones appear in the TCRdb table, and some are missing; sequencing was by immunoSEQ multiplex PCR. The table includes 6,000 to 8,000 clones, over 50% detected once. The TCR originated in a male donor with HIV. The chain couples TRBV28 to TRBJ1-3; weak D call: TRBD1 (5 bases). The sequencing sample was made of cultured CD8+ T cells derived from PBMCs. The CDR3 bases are TGTGCCAGCAGTCCCACGGGGGTTAGTAGAAACACCATATATTTT. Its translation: CASSPTGVSRNTIYF.